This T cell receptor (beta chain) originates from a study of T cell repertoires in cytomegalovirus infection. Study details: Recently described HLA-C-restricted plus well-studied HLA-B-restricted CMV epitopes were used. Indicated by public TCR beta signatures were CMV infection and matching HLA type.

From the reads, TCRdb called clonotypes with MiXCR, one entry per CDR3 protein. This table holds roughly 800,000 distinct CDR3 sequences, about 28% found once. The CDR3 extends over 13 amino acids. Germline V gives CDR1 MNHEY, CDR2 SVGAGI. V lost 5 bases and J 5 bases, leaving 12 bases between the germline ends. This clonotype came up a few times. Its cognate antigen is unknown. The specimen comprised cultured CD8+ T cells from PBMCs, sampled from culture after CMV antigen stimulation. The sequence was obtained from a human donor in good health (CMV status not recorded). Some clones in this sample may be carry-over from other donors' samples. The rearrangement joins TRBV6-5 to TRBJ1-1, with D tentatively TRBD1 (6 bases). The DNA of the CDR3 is TGTGCCAGCAGTCACGGGGGCGGAACTGAAGCTTTCTTT. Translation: CASSHGGGTEAFF.